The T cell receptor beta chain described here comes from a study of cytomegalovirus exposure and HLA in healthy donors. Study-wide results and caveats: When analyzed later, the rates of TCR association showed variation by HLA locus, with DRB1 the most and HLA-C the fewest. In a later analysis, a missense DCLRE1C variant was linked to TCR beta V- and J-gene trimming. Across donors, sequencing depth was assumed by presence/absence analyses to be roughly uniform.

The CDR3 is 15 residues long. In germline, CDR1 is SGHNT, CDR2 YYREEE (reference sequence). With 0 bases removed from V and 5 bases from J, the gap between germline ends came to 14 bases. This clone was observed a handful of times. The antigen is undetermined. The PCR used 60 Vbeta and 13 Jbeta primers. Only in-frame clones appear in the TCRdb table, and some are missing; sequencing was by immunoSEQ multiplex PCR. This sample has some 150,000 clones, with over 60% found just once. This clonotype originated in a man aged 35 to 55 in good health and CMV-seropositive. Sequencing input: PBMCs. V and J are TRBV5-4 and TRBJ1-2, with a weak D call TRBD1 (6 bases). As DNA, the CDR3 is TGTGCCAGCAGCTTGGCCCCCGGGACAAATTATGGCTACACCTTC. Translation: CASSLAPGTNYGYTF.